This T cell receptor beta chain was captured by sequencing in a study of PD-L1 blockade in urothelial cancer (dated by TCRdb to about 2017). For context, the study as a whole: All patients started therapy in about 2014 and received atezolizumab 1,200 mg intravenously every 3 weeks. Twenty-five of 29 patients were identified as males with urothelial cancer of bladder origin, and a prior smoking history was reported by 18 of 29 patients. An ECOG performance status of 0 or 1 was recorded for the patients, and 0 to 3 prior chemotherapy regimens had been received by the patients. Blood samples were analyzed at two time points: 3 weeks after treatment start (second dose) and 6 weeks after treatment start. Blood samples yielded a median of about 150,000 T cells and roughly 83,000 unique TCRs, with median clonality 0.080. The study, an exploratory multi-omic analysis, examined somatic, immune and clinical correlates of response to PD-L1 blockade with atezolizumab in urothelial cancer. Pretreatment tumor samples, along with matched peripheral blood serially collected before and after atezolizumab treatment, were subjected to TCR sequencing. Durable clinical benefit was defined as a progression-free survival longer than 6 months, and TCR features were additionally tested against progression-free survival and overall survival. In the same patients, pretreatment tumors underwent whole exome sequencing and RNA sequencing in addition to TCR sequencing. Fewer than ten patients reached durable clinical benefit, while some 20 patients did not. Under 30 patients had pretreatment blood TCR-seq, roughly 24 had at least one posttreatment blood collection, and roughly 24 had tumor TCR-seq. General conclusions and limits of the study: Improved progression-free and overall survival was associated with having pretreatment peripheral blood TCR clonality below the median. Because of the small sample size (n ≈ 30) and the many exploratory analyses performed, the results are intended to be regarded as hypothesis-generating. Greater expansion of tumor-associated TCR clones in peripheral blood 3 weeks after the start of treatment was observed in patients with durable benefit (n of about 21, p = 0.022).

Each PCR received spiked-in synthetic TCR analog templates so that absolute template abundance could be estimated from read counts. Using the immunoSEQ assay, TCRbeta CDR3 regions were amplified from genomic DNA with bias-controlled V and J gene primers. Rearranged TCRbeta segments were sequenced at approximately 20X coverage. Turning to the authors' computational methods: Clustering was used to correct sequencing errors, and CDR3s were annotated against IMGT to assign V, D and J genes. Downstream analyses used only productive TCRbeta rearrangements, leaving out any out-of-frame or stop-codon sequences. Clonality was calculated as one minus the Shannon entropy normalized by the log of the number of unique productive sequences. Fisher's exact test with Benjamini-Hochberg correction, at a threshold of adjusted p below 0.01, was used to find clones that differed between time points or between blood and tumor. TCRdb obtained this table from immuneACCESS and retained in-frame rearrangements with V and J assigned. These tables miss some clones; where compared with another copy, unresolved V genes account for less than half of the shortfall, and the remainder is unexplained. The V and J calls and clone size are taken from that table; D and trimming were inferred from the DNA. This sample has around 50,000 clones in its table, and around 85% of those were observed once. The top ten constitute under 2.5% of the sample.

This specimen's time point label, per the study, means: peripheral blood 6 weeks after treatment start. A cohort of about 27 patients with locally advanced or metastatic urothelial carcinoma, treated at Memorial Sloan Kettering on a trial protocol, was included. Peripheral blood mononuclear cells were collected from each patient pretreatment and during treatment, giving between 1 and 8 total time points per patient. The Qiagen DNeasy Blood extraction kit was used to purify genomic DNA from total PBMCs and tumor samples. Collected pretreatment and during treatment, PBMCs were isolated and stored as previously described. About this clone itself: Its recognized antigen is unknown. No base quality values were provided; no much bigger clone lies one nucleotide off.

The sequence was collected from a man aged 45-60 years with urothelial cancer. The sample here was PBMCs, taken around atezolizumab (anti-PD-L1) treatment.

CDR3 protein: CARARTGRAEAFF. The nucleotide sequence reads as follows: TGTGCCAGAGCCCGGACAGGGCGCGCTGAAGCTTTCTTT. The V and J genes are TRBV28 and TRBJ1-1, and 8 junction bases match TRBD1. The CDR3 holds 13 amino acids from the cysteine to the phenylalanine. Just the 39-base CDR3 DNA is kept, in frame starting at base 1. The CDR1 and CDR2 encoded by the germline V gene are MDHEN and SYDVKM. Ends trimmed: V by 9 bases, J by 6 bases; bases unmatched to a gene: 9.